This paragraph reports one T cell receptor (delta chain). Its specificity is not known. The CDR3 contains 23 residues. V lost 0 bases to trimming and J lost 0 bases; unmatched junction nucleotides: 19. The germline V gene has CDR1 TSWWSYY and CDR2 QGS. Extracted RNA was reverse transcribed into cDNA. Multiplex PCR used pooled V-gene forward primers and a constant-region reverse primer to amplify CDR3s. TCRdb re-called clones from the multiplex PCR reads using CATT. The data show approximately 19,000 delta-chain clones, with about 8% seen just once and 0.75% to 1% held by the top ten. The sorted cells were CD3+ Vdelta1+ Vdelta2- thymocytes from alphabeta-depleted thymus. Vdelta1+ thymocyte sorts reached between about 96% and 99.6% purity. The data were taken from a study of Vδ1+ human thymocytes. The study, taken as a whole, reports: Roughly 22% of thymic delta-chain sequences were Vdelta2, with few Vdelta3, unlike blood Vdelta1+ controls. Unexpected Vdelta2 sequences could cause misinterpretation of bulk repertoire data. Highly polyclonal TRG and TRD repertoires with Gaussian CDR3 length distributions appeared in thymus.

The specimen sequenced was Vdelta1+ gamma-delta thymocytes from the thymus. Described subset: FACS-sorted CD3+ TCRalphabeta- TCRVdelta1+ TCRVdelta2- thymocytes. The chain combines TRDV1 with TRDJ1; TRDD3 matches 13 bases. This clonotype was sampled from a child less than two years old who had congenital heart surgery. In DNA form, the CDR3 reads TGTGCTCTTGGGGAACTTGGGAGACTGGGGGATACGCGGCGGGAGGCGTACACCGATAAACTCATCTTT. Protein sequence: CALGELGRLGDTRREAYTDKLIF.